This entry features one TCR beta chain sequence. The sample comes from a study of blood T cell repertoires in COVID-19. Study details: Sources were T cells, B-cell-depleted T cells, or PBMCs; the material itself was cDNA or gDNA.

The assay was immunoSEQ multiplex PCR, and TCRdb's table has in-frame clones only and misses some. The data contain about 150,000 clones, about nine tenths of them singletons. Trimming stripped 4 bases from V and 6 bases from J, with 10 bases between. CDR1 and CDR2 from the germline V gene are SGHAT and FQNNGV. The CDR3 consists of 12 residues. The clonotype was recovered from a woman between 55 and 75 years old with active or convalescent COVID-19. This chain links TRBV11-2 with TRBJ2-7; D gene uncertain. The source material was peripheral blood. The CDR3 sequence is CASSSGRLEQYF. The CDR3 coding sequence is TGTGCCAGCAGCTCCGGCAGGCTCGAGCAGTACTTC.